One sample yielded the 10 T cell receptor beta chains listed below, sequenced in a study of T cell responses to AZD1222 COVID-19 vaccine (dated by TCRdb to 2020 to 2023). According to the study, the label for this sample's time point signals: baseline before first vaccination. The protocol used for the library was the immunoSEQ multiplex PCR assay. Drawn from immuneACCESS, this table holds only the in-frame rearrangements with V and J called that TCRdb kept. Clones are partly lost; checked studies trace under half to an unresolved V gene and leave the rest unexplained. For this sample there are some 150,000 clones; approximately 85% appear just once. More than 7% of the sample rests with the top ten. The input for sequencing was peripheral blood, taken on day 0 of AZD1222 vaccination. These receptors were collected from an adult in good health.

This rearrangement joins TRBV19 to TRBJ1-6; 9 nucleotides agree with TRBD1. Germline lookup yields CDR1 LNHDA and CDR2 SQIVND (reference sequence). The CDR3 has 13 residues. The V gene end was trimmed by 6 bases and the J gene end by 9 bases; junction bases not matched to a gene: 3. The DNA of the CDR3 is TGTGCCAGTAGCGGGGACAGGGTTTCACCCCTCCACTTT. Its translation is CASSGDRVSPLHF.

The chain is built from TRBV5-5 and TRBJ1-2; D remains ambiguous. The CDR3 extends over 14 amino acids. Germline-derived CDR1 and CDR2 are SGHKS and YYEKEE (reference sequence). Trimming pared 0 bases from V and 3 bases from J, leaving 9 bases between. The CDR3 loop reads CASSLEGQHYGYTF. The CDR3 bases are TGTGCCAGCAGCTTGGAAGGTCAGCACTATGGCTACACCTTC. The entire variable domain, with the rest obtained from reference TRBV5-5 and TRBJ1-2, is as follows: DAGVTQSPTHLIKTRGQQVTLRCSPISGHKSVSWYQQVLGQGPQFIFQYYEKEERGRGNFPDRFSARQFPNYSSELNVNALLLGDSALYLCASSLEGQHYGYTFGSGTRLTVV.

This sequence joins TRBV5-4 and TRBJ2-6; D gene ambiguous. With 4 bases removed from V and 1 base from J, the gap between germline ends came to 6 bases. The CDR3 sequence is 14 residues long. Germline CDR1 and CDR2: SGHNT and YYREEE (reference sequence). The CDR3 reads CASSVESGANVLTF. CDR3 coding DNA: TGTGCCAGCAGCGTAGAGTCTGGGGCCAACGTCCTGACTTTC.

J is TRBJ2-5 and V is TRBV13, with D tentatively TRBD1 or TRBD2 (6 bases each). From germline, CDR1 is PRHDT and CDR2 FYEKMQ (reference sequence). Deletions cut 0 bases from V and 5 bases from J, with 13 bases between. The CDR3 totals 15 residues. CDR3 in amino acids: CASSLGGGLAETQYF. CDR3 DNA: TGTGCCAGCAGCTTAGGAGGGGGACTTGCGGAGACCCAGTACTTC.

V usage is TRBV7-9 and J usage is TRBJ2-1; D tentatively fits TRBD1 or TRBD2 (5 bases each). From germline, CDR1 is SEHNR and CDR2 FQNEAQ (reference sequence). CDR3 length equals 20 residues. The V gene lost 5 bases and the J gene lost 4 bases, with 30 bases spanning the gap. This chain's CDR3 is CASSMARLQTTVGAYNEQFF. The CDR3, as DNA: TGTGCCAGCAGCATGGCCCGCTTACAAACGACAGTCGGGGCGTACAATGAGCAGTTCTTC.

This chain joins TRBV7-9 and TRBJ1-5; D not resolved. Germline loops: CDR1 SEHNR, CDR2 FQNEAQ (reference sequence). Trimming cost V 7 bases and J 10 bases, with 17 bases left between them. This CDR3 region has 13 residues. The CDR3 loop reads CASTSYGGSPQHF. The DNA of the CDR3 is TGTGCCAGCACCTCCTACGGCGGGAGTCCCCAGCATTTT.

The V call is TRBV7-8, the J call TRBJ1-2; D gene unclear. This CDR3 spans 13 amino acids. In germline, CDR1 is SGHVS, CDR2 FQNEAQ. V lost 5 bases to trimming and J lost 7 bases, with 14 bases between them. The CDR3: CASSPGRGGGYTF. In DNA, the CDR3 is TGTGCCAGCAGCCCTGGACGGGGTGGTGGCTACACCTTC. The entire variable domain, with the rest obtained from reference TRBV7-8 and TRBJ1-2, is as follows: GAGVSQSPRYKVAKRGQDVALRCDPISGHVSLFWYQQALGQGPEFLTYFQNEAQLDKSGLPSDRFFAERPEGSVSTLKIQRTQQEDSAVYLCASSPGRGGGYTFGSGTRLTVV.

The sample holds one count of this clone. J is TRBJ1-3 and V is TRBV2; D gene ambiguous. In germline, CDR1 is SNHLY, CDR2 FYNNEI. The CDR3 totals 13 residues. The germline V and J ends were trimmed by 4 bases and 2 bases, with 6 bases remaining between them. The CDR3: CASSVGPGNTIYF. In nucleotides, the CDR3 is TGTGCCAGCAGTGTAGGACCTGGAAACACCATATATTTT.

The gene calls are TRBV7-2 and TRBJ1-1, with a possible D match to TRBD1 (5 bases). The length of the CDR3 is 14 residues. The V gene's germline CDR1 is SGHTA and CDR2 FQGNSA. V was pared by 7 bases and J by 3 bases, with 15 bases between. The CDR3 reads CASTLIEGYTEAFF. The DNA of the CDR3 is TGTGCCAGCACCCTAATTGAGGGGTACACTGAAGCTTTCTTT.

The chain uses TRBV19 and TRBJ1-1; D gene uncertain. V was shortened by 2 bases and J by 2 bases, with 12 bases between the two germline ends. The CDR3 is made up of 15 amino acids. CDR1 is LNHDA, CDR2 SQIVND, per germline (reference sequence). The CDR3 DNA reads TGTGCCAGTAGTATAAATTCTGGATTCAACACTGAAGCTTTCTTT. Translated, it gives CASSINSGFNTEAFF.